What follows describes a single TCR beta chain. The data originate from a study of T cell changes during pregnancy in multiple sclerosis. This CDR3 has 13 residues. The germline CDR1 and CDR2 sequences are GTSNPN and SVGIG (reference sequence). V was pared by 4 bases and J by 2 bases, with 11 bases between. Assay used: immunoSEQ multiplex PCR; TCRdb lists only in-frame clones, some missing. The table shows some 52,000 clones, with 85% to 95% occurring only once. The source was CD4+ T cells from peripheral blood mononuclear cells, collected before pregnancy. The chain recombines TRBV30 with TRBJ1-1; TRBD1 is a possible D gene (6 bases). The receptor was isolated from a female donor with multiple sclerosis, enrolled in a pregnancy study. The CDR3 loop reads CAWTLQGNTEAFF. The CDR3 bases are TGTGCCTGGACATTACAGGGAAACACTGAAGCTTTCTTT.